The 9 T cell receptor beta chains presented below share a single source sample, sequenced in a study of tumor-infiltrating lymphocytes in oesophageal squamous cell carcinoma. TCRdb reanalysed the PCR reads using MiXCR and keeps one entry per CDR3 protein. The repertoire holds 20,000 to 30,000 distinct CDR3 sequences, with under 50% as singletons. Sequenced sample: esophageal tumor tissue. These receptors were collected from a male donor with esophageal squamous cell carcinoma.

The CDR3 DNA sequence: TGTGCCAGCAGTGAACCTTCAGACACCGGGGAGCTGTTTTTT. Translating gives CASSEPSDTGELFF. The chain combines TRBV6-1 with TRBJ2-2, with D uncertain. Germline V gene sequence: CDR1 MNHNS, CDR2 SASEGT. The CDR3 totals 14 residues. V was pared by 2 bases and J by 3 bases, with 7 bases between.

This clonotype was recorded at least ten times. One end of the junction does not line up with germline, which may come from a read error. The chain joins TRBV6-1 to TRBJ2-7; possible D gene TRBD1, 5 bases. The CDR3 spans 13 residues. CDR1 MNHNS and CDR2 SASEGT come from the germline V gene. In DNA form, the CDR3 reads TGTGCCAGCAGACAGGCCCGGAATTCACCCCTCCACTTC. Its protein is CASRQARNSPLHF.

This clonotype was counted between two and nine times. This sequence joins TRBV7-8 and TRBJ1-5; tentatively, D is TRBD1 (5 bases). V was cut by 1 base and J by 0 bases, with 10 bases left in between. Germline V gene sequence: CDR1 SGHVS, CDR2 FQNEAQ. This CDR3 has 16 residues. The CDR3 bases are TGTGCCAGCAGCTTAGATGGGGGATATAGCAATCAGCCCCAGCATTTT. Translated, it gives CASSLDGGYSNQPQHF.

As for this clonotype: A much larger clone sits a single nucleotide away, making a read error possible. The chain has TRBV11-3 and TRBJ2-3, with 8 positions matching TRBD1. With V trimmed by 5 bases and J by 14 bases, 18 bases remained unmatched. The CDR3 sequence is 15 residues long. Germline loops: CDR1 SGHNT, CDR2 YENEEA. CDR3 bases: TGTGCCAGCAGCCCCGGACAGGGTAGAGGCGGGGAGCTGTATTTT. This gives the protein CASSPGQGRGGELYF.

The DNA of the CDR3 is TGCGCCAGCAGCCAACAGATAGCGGACAATGAGCAGTTCTTC. Translation gives CASSQQIADNEQFF. The V gene is TRBV4-1, the J gene TRBJ2-1; tentatively, D is TRBD2 (6 bases). This CDR3 is built from 14 residues. Germline V CDR1 and CDR2: MGHRA, YSYEKL. V shed 2 bases and J shed 5 bases, with 10 bases lying between them.

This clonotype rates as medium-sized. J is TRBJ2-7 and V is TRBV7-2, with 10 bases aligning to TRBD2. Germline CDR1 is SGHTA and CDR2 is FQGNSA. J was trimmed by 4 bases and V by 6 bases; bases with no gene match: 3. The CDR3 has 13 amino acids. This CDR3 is CASSSLAGYEQYF. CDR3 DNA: TGTGCCAGCAGTTCACTAGCGGGATACGAGCAGTACTTC.

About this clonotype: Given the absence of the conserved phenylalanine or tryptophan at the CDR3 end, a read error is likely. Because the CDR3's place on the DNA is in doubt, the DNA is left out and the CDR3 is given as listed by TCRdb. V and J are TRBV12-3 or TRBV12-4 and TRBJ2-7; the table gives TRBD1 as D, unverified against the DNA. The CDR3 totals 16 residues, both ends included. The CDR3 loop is CASADWTVNYGYTFGS.

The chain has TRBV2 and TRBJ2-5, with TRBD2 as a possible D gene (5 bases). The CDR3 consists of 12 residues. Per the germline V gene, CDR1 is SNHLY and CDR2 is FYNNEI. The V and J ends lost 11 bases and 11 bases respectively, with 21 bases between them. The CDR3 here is CARGLHYNEQYF. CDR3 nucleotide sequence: TGTGCCCGAGGACTGCACTACAATGAGCAGTACTTC.

The CDR3 protein is CASSGDRRVNEKLFF. Here the CDR3 DNA reads TGTGCCAGCAGCGGGGACAGGCGAGTTAATGAAAAACTGTTTTTT. The genes are TRBV5-4 and TRBJ1-4; TRBD1 matches 8 bases. This CDR3 is 15 amino acids long. CDR1 SGHNT and CDR2 YYREEE come from the germline V gene (reference sequence). Trimming took 4 bases from V and 4 from J; bases not matched to a gene: 6.